This record looks at one TCR beta chain sequence and its context. These data come from a study of T cell clones after liver transplantation. With 0 bases removed from V and 3 bases from J, the gap between germline ends came to 5 bases. Germline CDR1 and CDR2: MGHDK and SYGVNS. CDR3 length: 13 residues. TCRdb's copy holds only in-frame clones and misses some; the assay was immunoSEQ multiplex PCR. The repertoire has 75,000 to 85,000 clones, roughly 83% of them found once; the top ten carry approximately 2.8%. The source was CD4+ T cells from blood, collected at the 22-month timepoint. This clonotype was sampled from a human patient who received a liver transplant. T cells may partly derive from the graft donor. V usage is TRBV25-1 and J usage is TRBJ1-1; unclear D gene. The CDR3 DNA follows: TGTGCCAGCAGTGAATACGGGGACACTGAAGCTTTCTTT. As protein: CASSEYGDTEAFF.